The clone carrying this T cell receptor beta chain was recorded a few times. Participants were placed into cohorts based on the clinical history they reported. Profiled with immunoSEQ multiplex PCR; TCRdb holds only in-frame clones, not every one. Among fewer than 250,000 clones listed, roughly 80% were seen once. The data stem from a study of blood T cell repertoires in COVID-19. At the level of the study: Samples of COVID-19 (acute and convalescent) were obtained from the United States, Italy and Spain.

With V trimmed by 8 bases and J by 2 bases, 5 bases remained unmatched. CDR1 is SNHLY and CDR2 is FYNNEI in the germline V gene. CDR3 length equals 13 residues. The sample comprised PBMCs or T cells enriched from blood (not recorded which). The J gene is TRBJ1-1, the V gene TRBV2; the match to TRBD1 covers 7 bases. The clonotype originates from a woman between 50 and 59 years old who had been exposed to COVID-19. The DNA for the CDR3 is TGTGCCAGCGTCAGACAGGGAAACACTGAAGCTTTCTTT. It yields the protein CASVRQGNTEAFF.